These 8 T cell receptor beta chains share one sample of origin, sequenced in a study of blood T cells in healthy people across ages. A second roughly 6 to 11 cycle PCR used barcoded and J-beta primers. TCRdb independently ran MiXCR on the 5' RACE reads; one entry per CDR3 protein. The table lists some 900,000 distinct CDR3 sequences, less than 35% of them singletons. Source material: blood. The receptors were sampled from a woman of 80 years or more in good health.

Details on this clonotype: A read error is possible here, since a much larger clone lies one base away. The V and J genes are TRBV20-1 and TRBJ2-5, with 7 bases lining up with TRBD2. Germline V gene sequence: CDR1 DFQATT, CDR2 SNEGSKA (reference sequence). V was pared by 7 bases and J by 2 bases, with 13 bases of the junction left unmatched. The CDR3 loop spans 15 amino acids. The CDR3 nucleotides read TGCAGTGTCCAAGCACCCTACGGGGGGCAAGAGACCCAGTACTTC. As protein: CSVQAPYGGQETQYF.

The chain carries TRBV7-9 and TRBJ2-7; tentatively, D is TRBD1 (6 bases). The J call may not be correct, given that the DNA end is closer to TRBJ2-5. Germline V CDR1 and CDR2: SEHNR, FQNEAQ (reference sequence). CDR3 length: 15 residues. The CDR3: CASSGLRGQGETQYF. CDR3 coding DNA: TGTGCCAGCAGCGGACTCCGCGGTCAGGGGGAGACCCAGTACTTC.

This clonotype was seen many times. This sequence joins TRBV20-1 and TRBJ2-3; maybe TRBD2 (5 bases). Germline assignment: CDR1 DFQATT and CDR2 SNEGSKA (reference sequence). V was cut by 3 bases and J by 1 base, with 14 bases left in between. The CDR3 is 15 residues long. The CDR3 here is CSASSSGEGTDTQYF. In DNA, the CDR3 is TGCAGTGCTAGTTCGAGCGGTGAAGGCACAGATACGCAGTATTTT.

A note on this clonotype: Just one base apart from a much larger clone, this may be a read error. The DNA for the CDR3 is TGTGCTAGCAGCGATGGACAGGGGGCCTCTGGGGCCAACGTCCCGACTTTC. This sequence encodes CASSDGQGASGANVPTF. The V gene is TRBV7-7, the J gene TRBJ2-6; 11 bases fit TRBD1. Germline CDR1 SSHAT, CDR2 FNYEAQ (reference sequence). This CDR3 is 17 amino acids long.

The genes are TRBV6-2 or TRBV6-3 and TRBJ2-4; 7 positions agree with TRBD1. Trimming at V came to 2 bases and at J to 4 bases, leaving 11 bases not matched to a gene. This CDR3 is built from 17 residues. Germline CDR1 and CDR2: MNHEY and SVGEGT. CDR3 in amino acids: CASSYPPRTGSKNIQYF. The DNA of the CDR3 is TGTGCCAGCAGTTACCCCCCCCGGACAGGTTCTAAAAACATTCAGTACTTC.

This clonotype was observed a handful of times. This chain's CDR3 is CASSVEPPDTQYF. The DNA for the CDR3 is TGTGCCAGCAGCGTAGAACCCCCAGATACGCAGTATTTT. The gene calls are TRBV9 and TRBJ2-3; D not resolved. The germline CDR1 and CDR2 sequences are SGDLS and YYNGEE. V was trimmed by 0 bases and J by 4 bases, leaving 6 bases between them. The CDR3 is 13 amino acids.

Ten or more counts support this clonotype. This chain uses TRBV12-3 or TRBV12-4 with TRBJ2-7; 9 bases are shared with TRBD1. V lost 5 bases, J lost 3 bases, and 5 bases stayed unmatched. CDR3 length: 14 residues. CDR3 in DNA: TGTGCCAGCAGTGGGGACAGGGACCGCTACGAGCAGTACTTC. Amino acids: CASSGDRDRYEQYF.

This clonotype appeared many times. V gene TRBV27 combines with J gene TRBJ2-5, with 14 bases fitting TRBD2. The V and J ends lost 4 bases and 1 base, in that order; junction bases with no gene match: 14. The CDR3 covers 20 residues. Germline loops: CDR1 MNHEY, CDR2 SMNVEV (reference sequence). The CDR3 nucleotides read TGTGCCAGCAGTTCGAAGACGCCCGGACTAGCGGGGGGCCGCCAAGAGACCCAGTACTTC. It specifies CASSSKTPGLAGGRQETQYF.